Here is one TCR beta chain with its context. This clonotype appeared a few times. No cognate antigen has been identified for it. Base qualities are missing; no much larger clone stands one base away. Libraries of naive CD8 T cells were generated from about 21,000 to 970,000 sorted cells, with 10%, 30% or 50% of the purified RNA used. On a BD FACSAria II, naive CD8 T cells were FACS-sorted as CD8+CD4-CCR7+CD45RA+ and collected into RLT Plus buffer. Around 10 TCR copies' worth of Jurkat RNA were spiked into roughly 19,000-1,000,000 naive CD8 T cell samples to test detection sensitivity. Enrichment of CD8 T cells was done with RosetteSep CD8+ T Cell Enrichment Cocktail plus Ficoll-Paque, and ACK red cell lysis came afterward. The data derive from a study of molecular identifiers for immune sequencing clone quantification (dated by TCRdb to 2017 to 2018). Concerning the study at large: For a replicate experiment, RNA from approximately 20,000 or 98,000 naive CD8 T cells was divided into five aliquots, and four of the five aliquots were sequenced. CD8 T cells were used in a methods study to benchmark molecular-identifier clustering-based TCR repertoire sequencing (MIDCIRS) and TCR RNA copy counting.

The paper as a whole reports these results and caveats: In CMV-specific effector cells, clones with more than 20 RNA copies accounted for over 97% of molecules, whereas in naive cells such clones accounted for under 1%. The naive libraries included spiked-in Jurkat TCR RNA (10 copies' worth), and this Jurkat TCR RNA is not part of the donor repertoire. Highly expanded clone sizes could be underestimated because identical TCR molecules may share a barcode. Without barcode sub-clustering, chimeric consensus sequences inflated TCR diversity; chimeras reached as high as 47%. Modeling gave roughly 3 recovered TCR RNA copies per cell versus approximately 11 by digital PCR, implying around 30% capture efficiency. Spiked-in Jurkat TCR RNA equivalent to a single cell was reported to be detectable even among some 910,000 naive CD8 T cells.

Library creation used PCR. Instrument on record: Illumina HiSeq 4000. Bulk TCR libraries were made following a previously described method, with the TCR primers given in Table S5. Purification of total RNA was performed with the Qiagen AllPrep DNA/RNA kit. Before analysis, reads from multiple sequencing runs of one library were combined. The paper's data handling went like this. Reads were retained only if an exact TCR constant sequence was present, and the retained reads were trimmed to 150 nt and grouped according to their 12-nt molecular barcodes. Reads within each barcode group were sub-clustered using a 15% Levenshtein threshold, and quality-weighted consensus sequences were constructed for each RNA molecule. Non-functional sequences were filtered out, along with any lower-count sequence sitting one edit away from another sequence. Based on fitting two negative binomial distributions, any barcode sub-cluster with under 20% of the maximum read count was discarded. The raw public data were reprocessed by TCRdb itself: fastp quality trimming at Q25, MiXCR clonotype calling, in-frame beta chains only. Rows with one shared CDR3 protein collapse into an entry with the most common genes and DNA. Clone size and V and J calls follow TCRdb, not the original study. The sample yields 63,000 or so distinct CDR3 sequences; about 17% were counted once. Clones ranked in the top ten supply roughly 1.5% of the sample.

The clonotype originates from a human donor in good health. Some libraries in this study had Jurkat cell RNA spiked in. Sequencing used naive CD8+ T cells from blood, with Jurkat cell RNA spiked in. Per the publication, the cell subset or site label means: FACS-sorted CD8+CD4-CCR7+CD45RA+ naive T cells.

The nucleotides are TGTGCCAGCAGCCAAGCGGGGAGCTCCTTCAACTATGGCTACACCTTC. Translated, it reads CASSQAGSSFNYGYTF. The chain is made from TRBV14 and TRBJ1-2, with an unclear D gene assignment. Per the germline V gene, SGHDN is the CDR1 and FVKESK is the CDR2. Counted from cysteine to phenylalanine, this CDR3 has 16 amino acids. Only the CDR3 portion is preserved as DNA: 48 bases, with reading frame beginning at the first base. The V and J ends are trimmed by 1 base and 2 bases, leaving 14 bases between them.